The T cell receptor beta chain under discussion was sequenced for a study of CD8 T cells in Susac syndrome. Study overall: Blood was drawn from Susac syndrome patients while they were therapy-naive, on corticosteroids, or on intravenous immunoglobulin alone.

It was with random hexamers that roughly 0.5 to 1 ug RNA was reverse transcribed. TCRdb redid the calling of the immunoSEQ multiplex PCR reads with MiXCR, one entry per CDR3 protein. The data contain about 150,000 distinct CDR3 sequences, roughly 94% of them singletons. V shed 3 bases and J 6 bases; nucleotides not matched to a gene: 1. The CDR3 runs 13 residues. Sequenced input: CD8+ T cells from PBMCs. The gene calls are TRBV12-3 or TRBV12-4 and TRBJ1-5; 8 nucleotides line up with TRBD1. This TCR derives from a human donor with Susac syndrome. The CDR3 is CASSLGQAQPQHF. CDR3 DNA: TGTGCCAGCAGTTTGGGACAGGCTCAGCCCCAGCATTTT.